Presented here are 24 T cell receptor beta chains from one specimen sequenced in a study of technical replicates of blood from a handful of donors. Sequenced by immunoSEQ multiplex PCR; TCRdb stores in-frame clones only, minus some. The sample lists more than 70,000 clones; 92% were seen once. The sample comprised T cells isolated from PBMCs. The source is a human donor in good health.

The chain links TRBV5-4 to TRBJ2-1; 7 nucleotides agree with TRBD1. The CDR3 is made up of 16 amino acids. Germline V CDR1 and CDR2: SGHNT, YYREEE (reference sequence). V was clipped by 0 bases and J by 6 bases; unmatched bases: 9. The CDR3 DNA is TGTGCCAGCAGCTTGGGGGTGGGGCAGGGGGTCAATGAGCAGTTCTTC. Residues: CASSLGVGQGVNEQFF.

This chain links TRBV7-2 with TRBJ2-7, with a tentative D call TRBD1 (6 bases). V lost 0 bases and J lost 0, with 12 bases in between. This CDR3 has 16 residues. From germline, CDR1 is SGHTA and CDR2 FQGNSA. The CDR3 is CASSLALRTVSYEQYF. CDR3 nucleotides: TGTGCCAGCAGCTTAGCGTTGCGGACAGTCTCCTACGAGCAGTACTTC.

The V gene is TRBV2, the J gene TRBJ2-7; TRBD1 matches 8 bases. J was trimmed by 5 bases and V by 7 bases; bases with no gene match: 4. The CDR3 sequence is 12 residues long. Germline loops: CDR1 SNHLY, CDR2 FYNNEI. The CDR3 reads CASIWTGHEQYF. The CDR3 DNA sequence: TGTGCCAGCATCTGGACAGGGCACGAGCAGTACTTC.

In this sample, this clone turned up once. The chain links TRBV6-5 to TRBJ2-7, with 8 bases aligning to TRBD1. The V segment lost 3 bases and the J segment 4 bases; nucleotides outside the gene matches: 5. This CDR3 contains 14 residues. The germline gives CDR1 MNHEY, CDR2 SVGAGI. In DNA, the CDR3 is TGTGCCAGCAGTTATGGCAGGGGGCTGTACGAGCAGTACTTC. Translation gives CASSYGRGLYEQYF.

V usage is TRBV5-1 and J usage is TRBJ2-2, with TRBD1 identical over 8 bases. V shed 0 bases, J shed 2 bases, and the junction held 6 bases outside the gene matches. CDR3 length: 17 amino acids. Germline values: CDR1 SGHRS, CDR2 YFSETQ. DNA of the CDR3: TGCGCCAGCAGCTTGGCCTGGACAGGGACTAACACCGGGGAGCTGTTTTTT. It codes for CASSLAWTGTNTGELFF.

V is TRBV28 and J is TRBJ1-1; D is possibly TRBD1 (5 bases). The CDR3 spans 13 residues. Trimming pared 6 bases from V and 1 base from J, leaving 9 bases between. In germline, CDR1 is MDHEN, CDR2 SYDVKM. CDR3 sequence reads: CASRRQQNTEAFF. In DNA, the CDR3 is TGTGCCAGCAGGCGACAGCAGAACACTGAAGCTTTCTTT.

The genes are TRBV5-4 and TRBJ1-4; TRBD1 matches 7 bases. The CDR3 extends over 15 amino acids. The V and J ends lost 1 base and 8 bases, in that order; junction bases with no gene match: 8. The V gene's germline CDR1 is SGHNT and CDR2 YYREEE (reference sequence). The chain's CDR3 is CASSLRGQGYEKLFF. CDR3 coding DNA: TGTGCCAGCAGCTTGAGGGGGCAGGGTTACGAAAAACTGTTTTTT.

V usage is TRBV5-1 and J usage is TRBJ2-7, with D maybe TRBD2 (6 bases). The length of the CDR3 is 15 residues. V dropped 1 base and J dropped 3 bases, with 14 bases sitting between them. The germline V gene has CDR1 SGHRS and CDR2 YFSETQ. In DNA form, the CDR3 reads TGCGCCAGCAGCTTGTTGGGCGGGACCCGCTACGAGCAGTACTTC. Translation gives CASSLLGGTRYEQYF.

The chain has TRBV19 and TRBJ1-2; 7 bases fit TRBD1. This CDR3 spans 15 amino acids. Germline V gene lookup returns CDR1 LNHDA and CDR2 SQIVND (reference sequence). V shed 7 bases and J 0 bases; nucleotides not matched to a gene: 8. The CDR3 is CASTHSTGTNYGYTF. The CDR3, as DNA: TGTGCCAGTACCCATTCGACAGGGACTAACTATGGCTACACCTTC.

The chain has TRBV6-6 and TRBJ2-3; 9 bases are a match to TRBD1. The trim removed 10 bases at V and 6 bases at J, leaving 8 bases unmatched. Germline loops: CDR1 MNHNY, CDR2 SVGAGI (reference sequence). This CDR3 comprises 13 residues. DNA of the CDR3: TGTGCCATCAAGGACAGGGGCCCCGATACGCAGTATTTT. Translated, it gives CAIKDRGPDTQYF.

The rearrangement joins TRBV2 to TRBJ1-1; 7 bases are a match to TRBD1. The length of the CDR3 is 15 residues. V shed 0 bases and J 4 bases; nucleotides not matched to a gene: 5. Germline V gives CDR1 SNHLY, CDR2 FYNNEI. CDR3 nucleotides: TGTGCCAGCAGTGAAGCGGTTGGGGACAGCACTGAAGCTTTCTTT. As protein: CASSEAVGDSTEAFF. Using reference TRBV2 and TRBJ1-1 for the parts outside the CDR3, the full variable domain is EPEVTQTPSHQVTQMGQEVILRCVPISNHLYFYWYRQILGQKVEFLVSFYNNEISEKSEIFDDQFSVERPDGSNFTLKIRSTKLEDSAMYFCASSEAVGDSTEAFFGQGTRLTVV.

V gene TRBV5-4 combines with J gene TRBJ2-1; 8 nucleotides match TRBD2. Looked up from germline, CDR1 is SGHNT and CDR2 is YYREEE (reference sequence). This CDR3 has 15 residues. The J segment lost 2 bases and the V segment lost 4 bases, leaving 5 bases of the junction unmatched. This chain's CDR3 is CASSGAGGAYNEQFF. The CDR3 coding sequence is TGTGCCAGCAGCGGGGCGGGAGGTGCCTACAATGAGCAGTTCTTC.

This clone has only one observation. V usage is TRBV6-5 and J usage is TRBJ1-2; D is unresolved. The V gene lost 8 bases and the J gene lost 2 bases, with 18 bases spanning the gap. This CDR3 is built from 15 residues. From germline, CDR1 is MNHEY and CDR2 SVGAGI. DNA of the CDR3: TGTGCCAGCGCCCCAGGAGGAGGGCTGAACTATGGCTACACCTTC. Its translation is CASAPGGGLNYGYTF.

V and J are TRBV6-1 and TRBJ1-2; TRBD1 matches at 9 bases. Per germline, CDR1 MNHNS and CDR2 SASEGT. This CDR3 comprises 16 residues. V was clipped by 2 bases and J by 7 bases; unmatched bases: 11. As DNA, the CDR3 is TGTGCCAGCAGTGAAAGGGGGACAGGGAATCGCGCTGGCTACACCTTC. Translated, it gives CASSERGTGNRAGYTF.

The CDR3 region has the DNA TGTGCCAGCAGCTACCGGGACAGGGACACAGATACGCAGTATTTT. Translated, it gives CASSYRDRDTDTQYF. This chain joins TRBV21-1 and TRBJ2-3; the table's D call of TRBD1 was not tested on the DNA. TRBV21-1 is marked as a pseudogene. The CDR3 has 15 amino acids.

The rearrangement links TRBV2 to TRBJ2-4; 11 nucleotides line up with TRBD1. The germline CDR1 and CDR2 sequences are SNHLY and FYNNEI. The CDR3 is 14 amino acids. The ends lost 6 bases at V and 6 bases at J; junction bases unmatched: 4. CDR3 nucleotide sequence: TGTGCCAGCAGCCCCGGACAGGGGGCAAACATTCAGTACTTC. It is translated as CASSPGQGANIQYF.

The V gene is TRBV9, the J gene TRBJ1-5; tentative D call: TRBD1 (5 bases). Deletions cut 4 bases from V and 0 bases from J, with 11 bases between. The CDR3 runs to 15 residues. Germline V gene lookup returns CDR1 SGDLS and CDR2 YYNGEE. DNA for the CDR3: TGTGCCAGCAGCCGTGGGGGGGGTAGCAATCAGCCCCAGCATTTT. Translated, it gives CASSRGGGSNQPQHF.

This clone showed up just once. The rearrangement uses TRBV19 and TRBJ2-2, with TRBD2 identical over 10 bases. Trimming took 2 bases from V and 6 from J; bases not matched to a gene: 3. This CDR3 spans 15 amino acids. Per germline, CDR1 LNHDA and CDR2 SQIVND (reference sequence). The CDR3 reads CASSISGRVAGELFF. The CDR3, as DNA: TGTGCCAGTAGTATAAGCGGGAGGGTCGCCGGGGAGCTGTTTTTT.

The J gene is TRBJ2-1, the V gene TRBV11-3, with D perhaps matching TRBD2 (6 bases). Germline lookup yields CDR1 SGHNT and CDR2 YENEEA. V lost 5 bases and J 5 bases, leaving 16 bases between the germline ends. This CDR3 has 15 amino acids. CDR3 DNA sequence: TGTGCCAGCAGCCTTGAAGGGCGGGGAGACAATGAGCAGTTCTTC. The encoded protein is CASSLEGRGDNEQFF.

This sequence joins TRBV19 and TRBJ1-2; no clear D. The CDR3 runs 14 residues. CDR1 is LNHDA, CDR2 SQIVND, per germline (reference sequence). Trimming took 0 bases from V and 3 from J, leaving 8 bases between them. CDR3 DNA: TGTGCCAGTAGTATAGATCGCGGTGACTATGGCTACACCTTC. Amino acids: CASSIDRGDYGYTF.

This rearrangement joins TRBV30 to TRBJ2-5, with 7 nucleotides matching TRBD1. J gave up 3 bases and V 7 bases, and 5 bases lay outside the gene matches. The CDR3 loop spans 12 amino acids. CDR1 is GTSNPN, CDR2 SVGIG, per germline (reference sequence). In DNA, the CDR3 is TGTGCCTCGACCGGGACAGAAGAGACCCAGTACTTC. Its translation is CASTGTEETQYF.

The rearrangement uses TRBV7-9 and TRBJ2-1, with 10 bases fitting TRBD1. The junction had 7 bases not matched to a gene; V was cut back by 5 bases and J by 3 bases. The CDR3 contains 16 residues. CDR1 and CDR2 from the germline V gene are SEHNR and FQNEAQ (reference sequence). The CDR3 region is CASSTRQGAFYNEQFF. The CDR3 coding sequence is TGTGCCAGCAGCACTCGACAGGGGGCCTTCTACAATGAGCAGTTCTTC. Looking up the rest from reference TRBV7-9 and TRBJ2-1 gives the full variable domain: DTGVSQNPRHKITKRGQNVTFRCDPISEHNRLYWYRQTLGQGPEFLTYFQNEAQLEKSRLLSDRFSAERPKGSFSTLEIQRTEQGDSAMYLCASSTRQGAFYNEQFFGPGTRLTVL.

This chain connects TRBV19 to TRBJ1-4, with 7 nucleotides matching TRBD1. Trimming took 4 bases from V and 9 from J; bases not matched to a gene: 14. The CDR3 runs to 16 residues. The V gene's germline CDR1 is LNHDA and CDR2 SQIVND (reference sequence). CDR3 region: CASSTHQTGTHKKLFF. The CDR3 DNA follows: TGTGCCAGTAGTACCCACCAGACAGGGACTCATAAAAAACTGTTTTTT.

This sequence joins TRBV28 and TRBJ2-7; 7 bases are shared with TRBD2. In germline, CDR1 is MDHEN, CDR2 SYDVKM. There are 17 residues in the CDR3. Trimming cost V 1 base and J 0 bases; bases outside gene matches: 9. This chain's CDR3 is CASSLFSWGGSSYEQYF. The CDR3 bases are TGTGCCAGCAGTTTATTTTCTTGGGGGGGGAGCTCCTACGAGCAGTACTTC.